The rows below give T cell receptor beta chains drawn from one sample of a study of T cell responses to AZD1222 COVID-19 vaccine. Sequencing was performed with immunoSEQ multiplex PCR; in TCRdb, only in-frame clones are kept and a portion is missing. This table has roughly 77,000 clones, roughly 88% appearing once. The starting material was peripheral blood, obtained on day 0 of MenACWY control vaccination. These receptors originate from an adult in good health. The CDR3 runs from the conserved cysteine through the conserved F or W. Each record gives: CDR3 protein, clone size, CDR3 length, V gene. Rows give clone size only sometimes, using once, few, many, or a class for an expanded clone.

CASRETGGPYEQYF	.	14	TRBV6-5
CASSEVGRVSYEQYF	.	15	TRBV18
CASTRSAESVHSPLHF	.	16	TRBV11-3
CASSGRDRERGTYEQYF	.	17	TRBV28
CASSEGEGSYNSPLHF	.	16	TRBV6-1
CASSSARTGNTEAFF	once	15	TRBV28
CASSLVPPASGGDNEQFF	.	18	TRBV11-3
CASSHAGTGGHEQFF	.	15	TRBV3-1/TRBV3-2
CASSSGGPYEQYF	.	13	TRBV5-1
CASSFGASGYNEQFF	once	15	TRBV27
CATSRREEGDTIYF	.	14	TRBV15
CASSFASGGKVGEQFF	.	16	TRBV9
CASSDRVKGTEAFF	.	14	TRBV27
CASSSRLAGGANTGELFF	few	18	TRBV5-4
CASTERGYMPYEQYF	.	15	TRBV6-5
CASSPGPEYGYTF	.	13	TRBV6-6
CASRRTGLDTQYF	.	13	TRBV6-5
CASRLGVGAGTGELFF	once	16	TRBV27
CASSQGHANTEAFF	.	14	TRBV7-8
CASSESPSGVIYEQYF	.	16	TRBV10-2